The 30 T cell receptor beta chains below were found in one sample sequenced in a study of blood T cell repertoires in COVID-19. TCRdb's copy holds only in-frame clones and misses some; the assay was immunoSEQ multiplex PCR. The table includes about 180,000 clones, around 86% detected once. Sequencing used peripheral blood. The receptors originated from a woman aged 25-40 years with active or convalescent COVID-19.

V usage is TRBV7-6 and J usage is TRBJ1-3, with D tentatively TRBD1 (5 bases). Germline assignment: CDR1 SGHVS and CDR2 FNYEAQ. The CDR3 consists of 16 residues. The V end was cut by 0 bases, the J end by 4 bases, with 13 bases between. CDR3 nucleotide sequence: TGTGCCAGCAGCTTAGCGAGGCGGGGCCAGGGAAACACCATATATTTT. It is translated as CASSLARRGQGNTIYF.

The chain has TRBV9 and TRBJ1-2, with TRBD1 as a possible D gene (5 bases). Germline V lookup: CDR1 SGDLS, CDR2 YYNGEE. This CDR3 spans 14 amino acids. The V end lost 4 bases, the J end lost 4 bases, and 14 bases lay between the germline ends. CDR3 loop: CASSPPRAFYGYTF. Written as DNA, the CDR3 is TGTGCCAGCAGCCCCCCCAGGGCCTTCTATGGCTACACCTTC.

The chain has TRBV11-3 and TRBJ1-1; D remains unclear. The length of the CDR3 is 13 residues. Germline values: CDR1 SGHNT, CDR2 YENEEA. V was shortened by 0 bases and J by 11 bases, with 13 bases between the two germline ends. CDR3 loop: CASSLDGAARAFF. The CDR3 bases are TGTGCCAGCAGCTTAGACGGCGCGGCTAGGGCTTTCTTT.

The chain joins TRBV29-1 to TRBJ2-7; TRBD1 matches 11 bases. V lost 4 bases to trimming and J lost 7 bases; unmatched junction nucleotides: 24. The CDR3 runs 19 residues. Germline V lookup: CDR1 SQVTM, CDR2 ANQGSEA. The CDR3 sequence: CSVAVPGTGGSGRSLEQYF. The CDR3 region has the DNA TGCAGCGTTGCGGTACCCGGGACAGGGGGGAGCGGGCGTTCTTTGGAGCAGTACTTC.

A note on this clone: A read error may account for a junction end that differs from germline. This chain connects TRBV6-6 to TRBJ1-1; D is uncertain. The CDR3 consists of 14 residues. Germline V gene sequence: CDR1 MNHNY, CDR2 SVGAGI (reference sequence). CDR3: CASSYERMNTEAFF. In DNA, the CDR3 is TGTGCTAGCAGTTACGAGAGGATGAACACTGAAGCTTTCTTT.

Only one count was recorded for this clone. The chain is built from TRBV5-1 and TRBJ2-2; 8 nucleotides match TRBD2. V was pared by 0 bases and J by 4 bases, with 5 bases of the junction left unmatched. Germline CDR1 and CDR2: SGHRS and YFSETQ. This CDR3 comprises 16 residues. Here the CDR3 DNA reads TGCGCCAGCAGCTTGGACGGGAGGGTTTTCACCGGGGAGCTGTTTTTT. Translation gives CASSLDGRVFTGELFF. Full variable domain (outside the CDR3, taken from reference TRBV5-1 and TRBJ2-2): KAGVTQTPRYLIKTRGQQVTLSCSPISGHRSVSWYQQTPGQGLQFLFEYFSETQRNKGNFPGRFSGRQFSNSRSEMNVSTLELGDSALYLCASSLDGRVFTGELFFGEGSRLTVL.

V gene TRBV28 combines with J gene TRBJ1-4; 7 nucleotides align to TRBD1. Germline CDR1 and CDR2: MDHEN and SYDVKM. This CDR3 has 14 amino acids. V was pared by 2 bases and J by 5 bases, with 2 bases of the junction left unmatched. CDR3 in amino acids: CASSLRGGNEKLFF. The CDR3 DNA reads TGTGCCAGCAGTTTAAGAGGGGGCAATGAAAAACTGTTTTTT.

J is TRBJ2-1 and V is TRBV29-1, with 11 bases that match TRBD1. J lost 2 bases, V lost 3 bases, and 6 bases had no gene match. The CDR3 is 16 residues long. Germline-derived CDR1 and CDR2 are SQVTM and ANQGSEA. The CDR3 spells CSVDTGTGGTYNEQFF. The CDR3 nucleotides read TGCAGCGTTGATACCGGGACAGGGGGTACCTACAATGAGCAGTTCTTC.

J is TRBJ2-3 and V is TRBV11-2; 9 bases line up with TRBD1. The CDR3 runs to 15 residues. V lost 5 bases and J lost 2; bases outside the gene matches: 5. Germline V CDR1 and CDR2: SGHAT, FQNNGV. CDR3 nucleotides: TGTGCCAGCAGCCTAGGGACAGGGTTCACAGATACGCAGTATTTT. Its protein product is CASSLGTGFTDTQYF.

The CDR3 DNA reads TGTGCCAGCAGTGAATCGGGGCGCGGGGCGGCCCAGCATTTT. Amino acids: CASSESGRGAAQHF. V gene TRBV2 combines with J gene TRBJ1-5; D possibly corresponds to TRBD1 (5 bases). CDR1 and CDR2 from the germline V gene are SNHLY and FYNNEI. V lost 2 bases and J lost 11, with 16 bases in between. The CDR3 sequence is 14 residues long.

This clone was recorded once. The rearrangement uses TRBV15 and TRBJ2-7; TRBD2 might be the D (5 bases). This CDR3 region has 16 residues. Germline V gene lookup returns CDR1 LNHNV and CDR2 YYDKDF (reference sequence). V was pared by 5 bases and J by 5 bases, with 22 bases between. DNA for the CDR3: TGTGCCACCAGCGGGAGCCGGGCGCCGGGAAGGCACGAGCAGTACTTC. Translated: CATSGSRAPGRHEQYF. The full variable domain, with the rest looked up from reference TRBV15 and TRBJ2-7, is DAMVIQNPRYQVTQFGKPVTLSCSQTLNHNVMYWYQQKSSQAPKLLFHYYDKDFNNEADTPDNFQSRRPNTSFCFLDIRSPGLGDTAMYLCATSGSRAPGRHEQYFGPGTRLTVT.

This sequence joins TRBV10-1 and TRBJ2-2; 7 bases are a match to TRBD2. The germline gives CDR1 WNHNN, CDR2 SYGVQD (reference sequence). This CDR3 spans 15 amino acids. V dropped 5 bases and J dropped 4; count of bases not matched to a gene: 7. The CDR3 DNA follows: TGCGCCAGCAGTTCGGCGGGAGTTCGCACCGGGGAGCTGTTTTTT. Its protein is CASSSAGVRTGELFF.

CDR3 in amino acids: CASSERRLNTEAFF. Written as DNA, the CDR3 is TGTGCCAGCAGTGAACGCAGGCTGAACACTGAAGCTTTCTTT. The V gene is TRBV2, the J gene TRBJ1-1; D not resolved. From germline, CDR1 is SNHLY and CDR2 FYNNEI. This CDR3 comprises 14 residues. Trimming stripped 2 bases from V and 0 bases from J, with 7 bases between.

DNA of the CDR3: TGTGCCAGCAGTCGCCAGGGTTCTTCAAACACCATATATTTT. It codes for CASSRQGSSNTIYF. The chain links TRBV6-6 to TRBJ1-3; the D gene is possibly TRBD1 (5 bases). This CDR3 is built from 14 residues. Germline CDR1 is MNHNY and CDR2 is SVGAGI (reference sequence). V was clipped by 5 bases and J by 6 bases, with 14 bases between them.

Only one count was recorded for this clone. The chain is built from TRBV19 and TRBJ1-2, with a tentative D call TRBD1 (5 bases). Looked up from germline, CDR1 is LNHDA and CDR2 is SQIVND (reference sequence). CDR3 length: 12 residues. With 9 bases removed from V and 4 bases from J, the gap between germline ends came to 12 bases. CDR3 sequence (DNA): TGTGCCAGCTCAGGGCTCTTCTATGGCTACACCTTC. Protein: CASSGLFYGYTF.

The chain couples TRBV7-6 to TRBJ2-5, with D perhaps matching TRBD1 (5 bases). The CDR3 runs 14 residues. Deletions cut 1 base from V and 6 bases from J, with 12 bases between. Germline V lookup: CDR1 SGHVS, CDR2 FNYEAQ. In DNA, the CDR3 is TGTGCCAGCAGCTTAGGGGTGGGGCTGAAGACCCAGTACTTC. Encoded protein: CASSLGVGLKTQYF.

This clone was seen a handful of times. Other DNA sequences in the sample encode the same CDR3. The genes are TRBV18 and TRBJ1-1; D is possibly TRBD1 (5 bases). Germline assignment: CDR1 KGHSH and CDR2 LQKENI. The CDR3 runs to 13 residues. The germline V and J ends were trimmed by 5 bases and 1 base, with 8 bases remaining between them. The CDR3 spells CASSTGQNTEAFF. The CDR3 bases are TGTGCCAGCTCAACTGGACAGAACACTGAAGCTTTCTTT.

The CDR3 bases are TGTGCCAGCAGTGAAGGGGGACAGTATAATTCACCCCTCCACTTT. It specifies CASSEGGQYNSPLHF. The genes are TRBV6-1 and TRBJ1-6; 7 bases match TRBD1. This CDR3 is 15 amino acids long. V lost 1 base, J lost 4 bases, and 1 base stayed unmatched. Germline V gives CDR1 MNHNS, CDR2 SASEGT.

CDR3 region: CASSIDRGTGASGNTIYF. DNA of the CDR3: TGTGCCAGTAGTATAGATCGGGGGACAGGGGCCTCTGGAAACACCATATATTTT. The chain joins TRBV19 to TRBJ1-3, with TRBD1 identical over 10 bases. From germline, CDR1 is LNHDA and CDR2 SQIVND (reference sequence). Trimming took 0 bases from V and 0 from J; bases not matched to a gene: 5. The CDR3 has 18 residues.

This clone has just one count. The rearrangement links TRBV9 to TRBJ1-2, with 7 bases that match TRBD1. This CDR3 has 14 residues. Germline CDR1 SGDLS, CDR2 YYNGEE. Trimming took 4 bases from V and 7 from J; bases not matched to a gene: 10. The CDR3: CASSLTGSLSGYTF. CDR3 nucleotide sequence: TGTGCCAGCAGCCTGACAGGGTCTCTCTCTGGCTACACCTTC.

The V call is TRBV19, the J call TRBJ2-1, with no clear D. The CDR3 is 14 residues long. The V gene's germline CDR1 is LNHDA and CDR2 SQIVND (reference sequence). Between the trimmed V and J ends, which lost 6 bases and 0 bases, there was a span of 9 bases. The CDR3 protein is CASRLKSSYNEQFF. In nucleotides, the CDR3 is TGTGCCAGTAGATTAAAGAGCTCCTACAATGAGCAGTTCTTC. Full variable domain (missing parts from reference TRBV19 and TRBJ2-1): DGGITQSPKYLFRKEGQNVTLSCEQNLNHDAMYWYRQDPGQGLRLIYYSQIVNDFQKGDIAEGYSVSREKKESFPLTVTSAQKNPTAFYLCASRLKSSYNEQFFGPGTRLTVL.

V gene TRBV5-1 combines with J gene TRBJ1-1, with TRBD1 matching over 8 bases. Germline V gene lookup returns CDR1 SGHRS and CDR2 YFSETQ. Germline trimming cut 4 bases from V and 7 bases from J; bases unmatched to any gene: 9. CDR3 length: 14 amino acids. The CDR3 DNA reads TGCGCCAGCAGCACAATGACAGGGGTTGGTGAAGCTTTCTTT. Translating it yields CASSTMTGVGEAFF.

V usage is TRBV15 and J usage is TRBJ2-3; no definite D call. Between the trimmed V and J ends, which lost 5 bases and 4 bases, there was a span of 16 bases. The V gene's germline CDR1 is LNHNV and CDR2 YYDKDF (reference sequence). This CDR3 has 15 amino acids. The CDR3 spells CATSVPYLRADTQYF. CDR3 DNA sequence: TGTGCCACCAGCGTCCCCTATCTTCGGGCAGATACGCAGTATTTT.

This clone was found a few times. The chain links TRBV12-3 or TRBV12-4 to TRBJ2-7; D is perhaps TRBD2 (6 bases). Trimming pared 5 bases from V and 5 bases from J, leaving 10 bases between. This CDR3 has 12 amino acids. The CDR3 DNA sequence: TGTGCCAGCAGTCCGACTAGGGACGAGCAGTACTTC. This encodes CASSPTRDEQYF.

This sequence joins TRBV5-1 and TRBJ2-3; no clear D. The ends were cut back, 0 bases at V and 2 bases at J, with 4 bases in the middle. Germline values: CDR1 SGHRS, CDR2 YFSETQ. The CDR3 spans 13 residues. CDR3 DNA sequence: TGCGCCAGCAGCTTGGGGCCCACAGATACGCAGTATTTT. Translation: CASSLGPTDTQYF.

This chain connects TRBV4-1 to TRBJ2-7; D gene unclear. The V end was cut by 6 bases, the J end by 0 bases, with 15 bases between. The CDR3 covers 15 residues. Germline V gene sequence: CDR1 MGHRA, CDR2 YSYEKL. The chain's CDR3 is CASSFVPTISYEQYF. The CDR3 nucleotides are TGCGCCAGCAGTTTCGTACCAACTATCTCCTACGAGCAGTACTTC.

V usage is TRBV28 and J usage is TRBJ1-2, with 9 positions matching TRBD1. J gave up 7 bases and V 3 bases, and 3 bases lay outside the gene matches. The CDR3 has 13 amino acids. Germline V CDR1 and CDR2: MDHEN, SYDVKM. CDR3 sequence: CASSFSDRGGYTF. DNA for the CDR3: TGTGCCAGCAGTTTCTCGGACAGGGGTGGCTACACCTTC.

The rearrangement uses TRBV2 and TRBJ1-4; maybe TRBD1 (5 bases). The V end lost 8 bases, the J end lost 0 bases, and 16 bases lay between the germline ends. Germline values: CDR1 SNHLY, CDR2 FYNNEI. CDR3 length: 16 residues. CDR3 nucleotide sequence: TGTGCCAGCGGCCAAAACAGGTTTGCAACTAATGAAAAACTGTTTTTT. Amino acids: CASGQNRFATNEKLFF.

The CDR3 region is CASSVMGQGATGELFF. Written as DNA, the CDR3 is TGTGCCAGCAGTGTAATGGGACAGGGGGCGACCGGGGAGCTGTTTTTT. The rearrangement links TRBV2 to TRBJ2-2, with 12 bases identical to TRBD1. Germline values: CDR1 SNHLY, CDR2 FYNNEI. Trimming removed 4 bases from V and 5 bases from J; junction bases left unmatched: 5. The CDR3 is 16 amino acids.

The gene calls are TRBV30 and TRBJ1-5, with D uncertain. Germline loops: CDR1 GTSNPN, CDR2 SVGIG (reference sequence). The CDR3 spans 13 residues. Trimming left V 5 bases short and J 3 bases short, with 11 bases between. CDR3 loop: CAWAGTPNQPQHF. CDR3 in DNA: TGTGCCTGGGCAGGAACCCCCAATCAGCCCCAGCATTTT.